Listed below are T cell receptor beta chains from one sample, sequenced in a study of blood T cells in healthy people across ages. MiXCR, run by TCRdb on the 5' RACE reads, gives a single entry per CDR3 protein. The table lists about 650,000 distinct CDR3 sequences, about 50% of them singletons, with roughly 13% in the top ten. Source material: blood. These receptors were obtained from an elderly woman in good health. CDR3s include the opening cysteine and the closing phenylalanine or tryptophan. The D gene is left open where the match is weak. Clone sizes are given selectively: once, few, many, or a class where the clone is expanded.

v_gene	j_gene	d_gene	abundance	CDR3aa	CDR3nt
TRBV29-1	TRBJ2-5	TRBD2	-	CSVPSGGPQETQYF	TGCAGCGTCCCTAGCGGGGGCCCTCAAGAGACCCAGTACTTC
TRBV10-3	TRBJ2-7	-	once	CAISEGMTDEQYF	TGTGCCATCAGTGAGGGGATGACAGACGAGCAGTACTTC
TRBV4-1	TRBJ2-3	TRBD1	many	CASSERGQGVADTQYF	TGCGCCAGCAGCGAGAGAGGACAGGGTGTCGCAGATACGCAGTATTTT
TRBV20-1	TRBJ2-7	-	-	CSARDQGLHEQYF	TGCAGTGCTAGAGACCAGGGGTTGCACGAGCAGTACTTC
TRBV5-1	TRBJ2-6	-	-	CASSLEEGANVLTF	TGCGCCAGCAGCTTGGAGGAAGGGGCCAACGTCCTGACTTTC
TRBV29-1	TRBJ2-3	TRBD2	once	CSGGPSGSTDTQYF	TGCAGCGGGGGCCCTAGCGGGAGCACAGATACGCAGTATTTT
TRBV29-1	TRBJ2-1	-	-	CSVDRLNEQFF	TGCAGCGTCGACAGGCTCAATGAGCAGTTCTTC
TRBV9	TRBJ2-1	-	many	CASSVAGEGYNEQFF	TGTGCCAGCAGCGTAGCCGGGGAAGGCTACAATGAGCAGTTCTTC
TRBV6-6	TRBJ1-2	TRBD1	-	CASSSSGTGNGYTF	TGTGCCAGCAGTTCTTCCGGGACAGGGAATGGCTACACCTTC
TRBV7-9	TRBJ1-6	TRBD1	few	CASSAGTVNSPLHF	TGTGCCAGCAGCGCCGGGACAGTTAATTCACCCCTCCACTTT
TRBV7-9	TRBJ2-1	TRBD2	-	CASSLIRLAGGAYNEQFF	TGTGCCAGCAGCTTAATAAGGCTAGCGGGAGGTGCCTACAATGAGCAGTTCTTC
TRBV7-3	TRBJ1-1	-	-	CASSLRRADTEAFF	TGTGCCAGCAGCTTAAGAAGAGCGGACACTGAAGCTTTCTTT
TRBV6-2/TRBV6-3	TRBJ2-5	TRBD2	-	CASTRATSEETQYF	TGTGCCAGCACGCGGGCGACTAGCGAAGAGACCCAGTACTTC
TRBV20-1	TRBJ2-7	TRBD2	many	CSASTSGTSGEQYF	TGCAGTGCTAGTACTTCCGGGACTAGCGGCGAGCAGTACTTC
TRBV20-1	TRBJ1-2	TRBD1	-	CSAIRAGQLAYGYTF	TGCAGTGCCATCCGCGCGGGACAGCTAGCCTATGGCTACACCTTC
TRBV27	TRBJ2-7	-	many	CASMGLGVGEYEQYF	TGTGCCAGCATGGGATTGGGGGTGGGGGAATACGAGCAGTACTTC
TRBV6-1	TRBJ2-6	-	-	CASRAFGSGANVLTF	TGTGCCAGCAGGGCTTTCGGATCTGGGGCCAACGTCCTGACTTTC
TRBV27	TRBJ2-1	-	few	CASSFRANSGYNEQFF	TGTGCCAGCAGTTTTAGGGCTAATAGCGGCTACAATGAGCAGTTCTTC
TRBV5-6	TRBJ1-2	-	-	CASSPGGETELYGYTF	TGTGCCAGCAGCCCCGGGGGGGAGACAGAACTATATGGCTACACCTTC
TRBV15	TRBJ2-7	-	-	CATSRGNPGNYEQYF	TGTGCCACCAGCAGAGGTAACCCAGGGAACTACGAGCAGTACTTC
TRBV5-1	TRBJ2-7	-	-	CASQSRGTDYEQYF	TGCGCCAGCCAATCCCGGGGAACCGACTACGAGCAGTACTTC
TRBV30	TRBJ2-6	-	-	CAWRTPHSGANVLTF	TGTGCCTGGAGGACTCCCCACTCTGGGGCCAACGTCCTGACTTTC
TRBV3-1	TRBJ1-2	TRBD1	-	CASSRGQGEFGTF	TGTGCCAGCAGCCGCGGACAGGGGGAGTTCGGCACCTTC
TRBV15	TRBJ2-5	TRBD2	once	CATSRDELAANEQYF	TGTGCCACCAGCAGAGATGAACTAGCGGCTAATGAGCAGTACTTC
TRBV20-1	TRBJ1-6	TRBD1	-	CSARPTGGEDNSPLHF	TGCAGTGCTAGACCGACAGGGGGCGAGGATAATTCACCCCTCCACTTT
TRBV12-3/TRBV12-4	TRBJ1-5	-	-	CASSRPGVNQPQHF	TGTGCCAGCAGCCGTCCAGGGGTCAATCAGCCCCAGCATTTT
TRBV20-1	TRBJ1-2	-	few	CSAPPGGAGPNYGYTF	TGCAGTGCCCCCCCCGGGGGCGCAGGACCTAACTATGGCTACACCTTC
TRBV7-3	TRBJ2-5	-	-	CASSLIGAKETQYF	TGTGCCAGCAGCTTAATCGGGGCCAAAGAGACCCAGTACTTC